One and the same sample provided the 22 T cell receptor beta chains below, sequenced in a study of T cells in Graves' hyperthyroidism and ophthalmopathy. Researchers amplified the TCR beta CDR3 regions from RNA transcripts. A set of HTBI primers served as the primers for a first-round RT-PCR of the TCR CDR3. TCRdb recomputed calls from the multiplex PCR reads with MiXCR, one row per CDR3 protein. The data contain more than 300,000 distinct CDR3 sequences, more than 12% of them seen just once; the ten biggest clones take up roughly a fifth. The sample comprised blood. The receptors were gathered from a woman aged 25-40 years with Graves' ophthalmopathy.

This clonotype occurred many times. The CDR3 nucleotides read TGTGCCTGGAGTGCGGACGCGTCAAATATCAATGAGCAGTTCTTC. Translation: CAWSADASNINEQFF. The chain is built from TRBV30 and TRBJ2-1; D unclear. The V and J ends lost 1 base and 6 bases respectively, with 16 bases between them. The length of the CDR3 is 15 residues. Germline V gene lookup returns CDR1 GTSNPN and CDR2 SVGIG (reference sequence). The variable domain in full, with the rest retrieved from reference TRBV30 and TRBJ2-1, is SQTIHQWPATLVQPVGSPLSLECTVEGTSNPNLYWYRQAAGRGLQLLFYSVGIGQISSEVPQNLSASRPQDRQFILSSKKLLLSDSGFYLCAWSADASNINEQFFGPGTRLTVL.

CDR3 protein: CANGPRPGRLNTEAFF. The CDR3 bases are TGTGCCAACGGGCCTCGCCCCGGACGTTTGAACACTGAAGCTTTCTTT. The genes are TRBV24-1 and TRBJ1-1; no reliable D call. The CDR3 extends over 16 amino acids. CDR1 is KGHDR and CDR2 is SFDVKD in the germline V gene. Trimming left V 11 bases short and J 0 bases short, with 21 bases between.

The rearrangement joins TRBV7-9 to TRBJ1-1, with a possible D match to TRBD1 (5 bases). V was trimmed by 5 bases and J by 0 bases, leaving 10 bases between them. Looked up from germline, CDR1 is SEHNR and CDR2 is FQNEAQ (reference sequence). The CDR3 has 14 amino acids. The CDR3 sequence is CASSRQGVNTEAFF. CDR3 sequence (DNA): TGTGCCAGCAGCCGCCAGGGAGTGAACACTGAAGCTTTCTTT.

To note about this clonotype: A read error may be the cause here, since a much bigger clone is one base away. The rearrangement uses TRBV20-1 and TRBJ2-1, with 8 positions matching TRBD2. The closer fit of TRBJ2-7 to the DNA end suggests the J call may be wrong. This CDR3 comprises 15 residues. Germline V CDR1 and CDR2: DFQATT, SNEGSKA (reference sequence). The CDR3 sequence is CSASHSGVRINEQYF. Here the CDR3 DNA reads TGCAGTGCTAGCCATAGCGGGGTACGAATCAATGAGCAGTACTTC.

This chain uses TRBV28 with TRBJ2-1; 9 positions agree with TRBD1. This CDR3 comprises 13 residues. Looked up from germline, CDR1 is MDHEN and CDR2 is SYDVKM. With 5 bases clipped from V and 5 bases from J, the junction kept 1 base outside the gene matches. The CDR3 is CASSRQGDNEQFF. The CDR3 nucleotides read TGTGCCAGCAGTCGACAGGGGGACAATGAGCAGTTCTTC.

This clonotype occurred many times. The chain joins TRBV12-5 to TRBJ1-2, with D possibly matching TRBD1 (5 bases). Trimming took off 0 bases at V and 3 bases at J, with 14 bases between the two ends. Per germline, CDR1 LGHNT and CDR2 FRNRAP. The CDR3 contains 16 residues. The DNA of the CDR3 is TGTGCTAGTGGTTTGGTCCGGGGCAGGGAAGACTATGGCTACACCTTC. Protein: CASGLVRGREDYGYTF.

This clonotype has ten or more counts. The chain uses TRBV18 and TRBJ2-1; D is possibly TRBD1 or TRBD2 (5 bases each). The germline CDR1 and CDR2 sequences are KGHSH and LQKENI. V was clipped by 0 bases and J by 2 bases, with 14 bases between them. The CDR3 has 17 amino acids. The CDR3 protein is CASSPPGSWGPYNEQFF. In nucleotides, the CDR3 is TGTGCCAGCTCACCACCGGGCTCTTGGGGACCCTACAATGAGCAGTTCTTC.

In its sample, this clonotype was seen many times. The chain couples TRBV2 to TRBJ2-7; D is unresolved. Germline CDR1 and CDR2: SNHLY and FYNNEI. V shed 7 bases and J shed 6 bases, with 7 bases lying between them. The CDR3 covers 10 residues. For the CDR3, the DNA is TGTGCCAGCATGGCCGTCGAGCAGTACTTC. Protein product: CASMAVEQYF.

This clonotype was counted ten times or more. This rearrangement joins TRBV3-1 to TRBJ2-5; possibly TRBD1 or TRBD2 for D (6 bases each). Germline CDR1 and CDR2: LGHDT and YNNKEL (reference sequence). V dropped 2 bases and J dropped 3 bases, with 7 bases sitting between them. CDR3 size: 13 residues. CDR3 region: CASSQRGEETQYF. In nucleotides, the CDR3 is TGTGCCAGCAGCCAAAGGGGGGAAGAGACCCAGTACTTC.

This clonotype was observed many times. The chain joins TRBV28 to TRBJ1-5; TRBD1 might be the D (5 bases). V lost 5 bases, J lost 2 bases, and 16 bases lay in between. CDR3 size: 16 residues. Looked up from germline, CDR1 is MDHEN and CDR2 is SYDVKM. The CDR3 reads CASSPHVGDGNQPQHF. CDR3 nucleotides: TGTGCCAGCAGTCCACACGTGGGGGACGGCAATCAGCCCCAGCATTTT.

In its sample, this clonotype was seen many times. The CDR3 region has the DNA TGTGCCAGCAGTGAAAGACGGGACACTGAAGCTTTCTTT. This codes for CASSERRDTEAFF. V and J are TRBV6-1 and TRBJ1-1; no reliable D call. This CDR3 region has 13 residues. Between the trimmed V and J ends, which lost 2 bases and 3 bases, there was a span of 7 bases. Germline-derived CDR1 and CDR2 are MNHNS and SASEGT.

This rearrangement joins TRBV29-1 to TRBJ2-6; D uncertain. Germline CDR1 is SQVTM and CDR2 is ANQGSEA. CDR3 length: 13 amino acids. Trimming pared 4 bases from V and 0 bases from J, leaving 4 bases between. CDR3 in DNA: TGCAGCGTTGTCTTCTCTGGGGCCAACGTCCTGACTTTC. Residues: CSVVFSGANVLTF.

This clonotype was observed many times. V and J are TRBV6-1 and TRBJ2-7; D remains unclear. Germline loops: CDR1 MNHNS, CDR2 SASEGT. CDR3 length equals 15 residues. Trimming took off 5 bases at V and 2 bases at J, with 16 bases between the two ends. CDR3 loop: CASSYVQPPPYEQYF. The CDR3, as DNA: TGTGCCAGCAGTTACGTACAGCCCCCCCCCTACGAGCAGTACTTC.

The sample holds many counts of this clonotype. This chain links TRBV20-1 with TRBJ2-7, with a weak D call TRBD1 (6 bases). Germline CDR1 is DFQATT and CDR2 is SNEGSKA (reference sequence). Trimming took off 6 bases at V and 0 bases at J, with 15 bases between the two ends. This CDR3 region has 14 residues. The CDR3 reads CSASLTGISYEQYF. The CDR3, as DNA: TGCAGTGCCTCCCTAACAGGGATCTCCTACGAGCAGTACTTC.

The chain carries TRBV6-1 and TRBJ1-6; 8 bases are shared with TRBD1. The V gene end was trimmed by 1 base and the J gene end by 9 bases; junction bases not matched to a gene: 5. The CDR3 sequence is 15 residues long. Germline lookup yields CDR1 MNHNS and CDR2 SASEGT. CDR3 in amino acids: CASSEGQGALSPLHF. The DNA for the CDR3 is TGTGCCAGCAGTGAAGGGCAGGGGGCTCTTTCACCCCTCCACTTT.

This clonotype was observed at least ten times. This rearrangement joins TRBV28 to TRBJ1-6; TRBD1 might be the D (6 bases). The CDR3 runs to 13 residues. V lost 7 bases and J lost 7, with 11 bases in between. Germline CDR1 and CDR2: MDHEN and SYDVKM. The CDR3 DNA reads TGTGCCAGCACCACAGGGCCCAATTCACCCCTCCACTTT. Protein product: CASTTGPNSPLHF.

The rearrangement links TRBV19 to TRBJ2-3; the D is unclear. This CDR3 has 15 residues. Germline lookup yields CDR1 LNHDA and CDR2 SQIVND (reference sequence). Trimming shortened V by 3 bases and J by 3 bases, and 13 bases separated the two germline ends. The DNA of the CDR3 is TGTGCCAGTAGTATTTTAGACGCATCGACAGATACGCAGTATTTT. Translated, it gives CASSILDASTDTQYF.

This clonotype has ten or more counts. Written as DNA, the CDR3 is TGTGCCAGCAGTCCGGGCCCCATGGAGCAGTTCTTC. This encodes CASSPGPMEQFF. V gene TRBV7-9 combines with J gene TRBJ2-1; D unclear. The CDR3 totals 12 residues. V lost 6 bases, J lost 10 bases, and 13 bases lay in between. Germline V gene data show CDR1 as SEHNR and CDR2 as FQNEAQ (reference sequence).

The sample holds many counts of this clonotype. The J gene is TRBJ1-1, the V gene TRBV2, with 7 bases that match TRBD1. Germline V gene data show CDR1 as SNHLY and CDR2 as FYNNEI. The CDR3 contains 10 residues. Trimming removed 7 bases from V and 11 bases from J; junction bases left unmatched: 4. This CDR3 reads CASNGQDAFF. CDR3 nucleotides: TGTGCCAGCAACGGACAGGATGCTTTCTTT.

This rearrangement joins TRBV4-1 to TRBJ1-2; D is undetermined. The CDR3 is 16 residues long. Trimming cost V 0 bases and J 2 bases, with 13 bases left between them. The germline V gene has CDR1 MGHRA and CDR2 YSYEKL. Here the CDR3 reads CASSQEVGSWNYGYTF. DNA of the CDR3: TGCGCCAGCAGCCAAGAGGTGGGCTCTTGGAACTATGGCTACACCTTC.

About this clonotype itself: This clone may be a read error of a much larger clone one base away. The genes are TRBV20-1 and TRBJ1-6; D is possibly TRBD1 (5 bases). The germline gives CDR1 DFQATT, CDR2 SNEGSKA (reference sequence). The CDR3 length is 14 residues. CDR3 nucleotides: TGCAGTGCTAGAGGACAGAACTATAATTTACCCCTCCACTTT. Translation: CSARGQNYNLPLHF.

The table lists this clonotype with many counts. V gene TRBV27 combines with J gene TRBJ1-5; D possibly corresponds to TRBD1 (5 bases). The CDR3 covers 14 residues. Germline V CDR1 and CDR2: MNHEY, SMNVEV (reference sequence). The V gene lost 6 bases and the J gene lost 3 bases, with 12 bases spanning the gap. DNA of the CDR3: TGTGCCAGCAGCCTAGACAGCCACAATCAGCCCCAGCATTTT. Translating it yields CASSLDSHNQPQHF.